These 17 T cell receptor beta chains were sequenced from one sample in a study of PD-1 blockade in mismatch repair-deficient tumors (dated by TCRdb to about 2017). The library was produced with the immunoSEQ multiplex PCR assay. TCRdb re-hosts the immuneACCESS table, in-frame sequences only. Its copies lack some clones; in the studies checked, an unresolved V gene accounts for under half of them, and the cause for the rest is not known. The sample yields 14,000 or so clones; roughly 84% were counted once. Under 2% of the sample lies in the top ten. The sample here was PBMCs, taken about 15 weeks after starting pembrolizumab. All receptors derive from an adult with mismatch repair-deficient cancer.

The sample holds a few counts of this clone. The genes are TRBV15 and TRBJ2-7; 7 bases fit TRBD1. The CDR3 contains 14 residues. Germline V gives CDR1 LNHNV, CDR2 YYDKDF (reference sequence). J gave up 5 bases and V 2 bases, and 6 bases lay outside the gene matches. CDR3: CATSRRQGSHEQYF. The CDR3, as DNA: TGTGCCACCAGCAGAAGACAGGGATCCCACGAGCAGTACTTC.

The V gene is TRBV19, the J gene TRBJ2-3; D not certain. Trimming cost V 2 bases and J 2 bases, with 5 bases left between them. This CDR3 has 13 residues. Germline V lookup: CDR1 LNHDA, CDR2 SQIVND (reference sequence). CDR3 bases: TGTGCCAGTAGTATACAGGTCACAGATACGCAGTATTTT. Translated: CASSIQVTDTQYF.

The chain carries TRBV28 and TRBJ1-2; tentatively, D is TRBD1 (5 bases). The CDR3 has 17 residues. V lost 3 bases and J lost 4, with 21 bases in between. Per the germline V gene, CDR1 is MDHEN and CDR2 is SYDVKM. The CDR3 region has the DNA TGTGCCAGCAGTTTTGGGCGAGAAAACCCAGGGTTCTATGGCTACACCTTC. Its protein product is CASSFGRENPGFYGYTF.

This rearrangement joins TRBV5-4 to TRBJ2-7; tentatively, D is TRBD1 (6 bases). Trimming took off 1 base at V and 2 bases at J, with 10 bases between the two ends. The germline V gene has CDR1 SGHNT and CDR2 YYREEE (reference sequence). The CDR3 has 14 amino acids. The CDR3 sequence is CASSLRGTTYEQYF. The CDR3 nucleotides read TGTGCCAGCAGCTTGAGGGGGACCACCTACGAGCAGTACTTC. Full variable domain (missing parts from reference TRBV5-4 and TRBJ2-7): ETGVTQSPTHLIKTRGQQVTLRCSSQSGHNTVSWYQQALGQGPQFIFQYYREEENGRGNFPPRFSGLQFPNYSSELNVNALELDDSALYLCASSLRGTTYEQYFGPGTRLTVT.

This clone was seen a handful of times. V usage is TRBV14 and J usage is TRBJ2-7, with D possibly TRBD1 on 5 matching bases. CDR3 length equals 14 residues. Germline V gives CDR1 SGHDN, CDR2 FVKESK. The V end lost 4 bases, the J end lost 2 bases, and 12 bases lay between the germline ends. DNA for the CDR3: TGTGCCAGCAGCCGTAGGCAGGGTGCCTACGAGCAGTACTTC. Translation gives CASSRRQGAYEQYF.

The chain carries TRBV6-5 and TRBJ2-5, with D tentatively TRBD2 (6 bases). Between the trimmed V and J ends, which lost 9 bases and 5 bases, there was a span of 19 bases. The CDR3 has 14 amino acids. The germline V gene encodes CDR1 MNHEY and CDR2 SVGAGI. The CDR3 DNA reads TGTGCCAGTAGGATGGGAGGAGGGCGCGAGACCCAGTACTTC. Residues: CASRMGGGRETQYF.

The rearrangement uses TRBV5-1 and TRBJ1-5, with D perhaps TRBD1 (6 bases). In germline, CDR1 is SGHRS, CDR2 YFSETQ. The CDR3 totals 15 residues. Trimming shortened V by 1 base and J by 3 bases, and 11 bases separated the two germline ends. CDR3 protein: CASSLSTGPNQPQHF. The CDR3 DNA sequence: TGCGCCAGCAGCTTGAGCACAGGGCCCAATCAGCCCCAGCATTTT.

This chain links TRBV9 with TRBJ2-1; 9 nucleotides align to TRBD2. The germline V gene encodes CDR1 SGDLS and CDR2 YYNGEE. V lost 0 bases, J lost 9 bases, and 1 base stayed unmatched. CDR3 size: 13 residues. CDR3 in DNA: TGTGCCAGCAGCGTAGTGACTAGCGGTGAGCAGTTCTTC. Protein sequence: CASSVVTSGEQFF.

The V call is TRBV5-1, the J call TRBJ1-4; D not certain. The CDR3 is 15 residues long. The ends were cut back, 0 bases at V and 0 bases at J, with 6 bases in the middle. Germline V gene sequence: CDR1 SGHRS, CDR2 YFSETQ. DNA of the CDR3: TGCGCCAGCAGCTTGGGGCCAGCAACTAATGAAAAACTGTTTTTT. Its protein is CASSLGPATNEKLFF.

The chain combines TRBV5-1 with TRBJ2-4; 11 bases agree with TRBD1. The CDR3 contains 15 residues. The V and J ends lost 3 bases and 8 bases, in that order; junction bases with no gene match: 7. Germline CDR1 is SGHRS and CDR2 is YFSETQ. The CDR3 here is CASSSGQGARDIQYF. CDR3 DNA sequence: TGCGCCAGCAGCTCTGGACAGGGGGCGAGGGACATTCAGTACTTC.

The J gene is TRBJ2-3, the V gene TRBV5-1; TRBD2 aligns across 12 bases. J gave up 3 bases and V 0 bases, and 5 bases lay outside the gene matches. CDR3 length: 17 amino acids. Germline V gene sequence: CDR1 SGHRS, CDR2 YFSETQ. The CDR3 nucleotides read TGCGCCAGCAGCTTGGACCCACTAGCGGGAGGAACAGATACGCAGTATTTT. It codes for CASSLDPLAGGTDTQYF.

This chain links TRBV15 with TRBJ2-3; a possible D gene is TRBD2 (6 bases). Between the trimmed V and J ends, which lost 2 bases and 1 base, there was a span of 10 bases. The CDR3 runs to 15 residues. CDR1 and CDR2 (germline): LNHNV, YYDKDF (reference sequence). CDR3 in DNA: TGTGCCACCAGCAGACCGGGACTTCGCACAGATACGCAGTATTTT. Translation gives CATSRPGLRTDTQYF.

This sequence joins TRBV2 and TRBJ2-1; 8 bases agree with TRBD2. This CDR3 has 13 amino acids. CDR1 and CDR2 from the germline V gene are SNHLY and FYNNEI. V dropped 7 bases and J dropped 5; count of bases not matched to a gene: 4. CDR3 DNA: TGTGCCAGCAAGACTAGCGTCCACAATGAGCAGTTCTTC. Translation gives CASKTSVHNEQFF.

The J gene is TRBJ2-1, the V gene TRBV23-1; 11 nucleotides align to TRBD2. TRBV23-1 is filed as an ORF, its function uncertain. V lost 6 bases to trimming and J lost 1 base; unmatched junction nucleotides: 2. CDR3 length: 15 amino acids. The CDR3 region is CASRTSGVSYNEQFF. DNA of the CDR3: TGCGCCAGCAGGACTAGCGGGGTTTCCTACAATGAGCAGTTCTTC.

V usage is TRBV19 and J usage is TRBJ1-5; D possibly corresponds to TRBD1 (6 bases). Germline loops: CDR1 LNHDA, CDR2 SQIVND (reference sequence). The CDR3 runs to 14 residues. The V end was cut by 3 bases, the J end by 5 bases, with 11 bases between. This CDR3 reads CASSIRGGDQPQHF. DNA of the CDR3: TGTGCCAGTAGTATCAGGGGTGGGGATCAGCCCCAGCATTTT.

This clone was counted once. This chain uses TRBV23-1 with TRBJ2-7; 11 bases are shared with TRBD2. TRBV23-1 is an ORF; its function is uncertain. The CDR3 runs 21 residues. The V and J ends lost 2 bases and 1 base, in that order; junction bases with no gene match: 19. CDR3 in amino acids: CASSQPPAALLTSGTSYEQYF. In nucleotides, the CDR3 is TGCGCCAGCAGTCAACCCCCCGCGGCCCTCCTGACTAGCGGGACTTCCTACGAGCAGTACTTC.

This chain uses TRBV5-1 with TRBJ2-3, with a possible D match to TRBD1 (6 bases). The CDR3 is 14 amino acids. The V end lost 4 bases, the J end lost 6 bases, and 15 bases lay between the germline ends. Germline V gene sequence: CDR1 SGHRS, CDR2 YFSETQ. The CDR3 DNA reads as TGCGCCAGCAGCCCACTACAGGGAACGGATACGCAGTATTTT. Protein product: CASSPLQGTDTQYF. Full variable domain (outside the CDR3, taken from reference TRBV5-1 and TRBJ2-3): KAGVTQTPRYLIKTRGQQVTLSCSPISGHRSVSWYQQTPGQGLQFLFEYFSETQRNKGNFPGRFSGRQFSNSRSEMNVSTLELGDSALYLCASSPLQGTDTQYFGPGTRLTVL.